This T cell receptor beta chain stems from a study of OX40 agonist ivuxolimab in advanced cancers. The overall study: Treatment of patients was with ivuxolimab, an agonistic anti-OX40 (CD134) antibody. Study-wide results and limits: On average, CD8+ T cells had more expanded clones than CD4+.

Data came from immunoSEQ multiplex PCR; TCRdb stores just in-frame clones and leaves some out. The sample carries fewer than 100,000 clones, about 86% recorded once. Blood specimens came from baseline, cycle 4 day 1, and cycle 7 day 1. As for this clone: Its antigen is not known.

This TCR derives from an adult with an advanced solid tumor such as melanoma, head and neck, liver or kidney cancer. This sample comprised CD4+ or CD8+ T cells sorted from blood, obtained in a trial of the OX40 agonist ivuxolimab.

The CDR3 here is CASSSPTTYEQYF. CDR3 DNA sequence: TGTGCCAGCAGTTCCCCAACCACCTACGAGCAGTACTTC. The rearrangement uses TRBV28 and TRBJ2-7; D gene ambiguous. The germline gives CDR1 MDHEN, CDR2 SYDVKM. V lost 4 bases to trimming and J lost 2 bases, with 9 bases between them. The CDR3 length is 13 residues. Looking up the rest from reference TRBV28 and TRBJ2-7 gives the full variable domain: DVKVTQSSRYLVKRTGEKVFLECVQDMDHENMFWYRQDPGLGLRLIYFSYDVKMKEKGDIPEGYSVSREKKERFSLILESASTNQTSMYLCASSSPTTYEQYFGPGTRLTVT.